This T cell receptor beta chain was sequenced during a study of blood T cell repertoires in COVID-19. Generated by immunoSEQ multiplex PCR, the TCRdb table keeps only in-frame clones and is missing some. The sample yields over 250,000 clones, approximately 87% seen once. The CDR3 is 16 amino acids. V lost 1 base and J lost 5, with 15 bases in between. Germline V gene sequence: CDR1 MNHEY, CDR2 SMNVEV (reference sequence). This rearrangement joins TRBV27 to TRBJ2-1; maybe TRBD1 (5 bases). Sequencing used peripheral blood. The TCR sequence derives from a woman aged 45-65 years with acute or convalescent COVID-19. Here the CDR3 reads CASSLLSRGLNNEQFF. The CDR3 nucleotides read TGTGCCAGCAGTTTATTATCAAGGGGCCTTAACAATGAGCAGTTCTTC.